The present T cell receptor beta chain was sequenced within a study of T cells in Graves' hyperthyroidism and ophthalmopathy. This clonotype showed up many times. Its antigen is unidentified. The trim removed 0 bases at V and 9 bases at J, leaving 6 bases unmatched. From germline, CDR1 is SGHRS and CDR2 YFSETQ. The CDR3 sequence is 14 residues long. Lactation, pregnancy, other autoimmune disease or uncontrolled infection led to exclusion of patients. Thyroid ultrasound, orbital computed tomography, clinical symptoms, and serum thyroxine and TRAb underpinned diagnoses. RNA transcripts were the template for amplifying TCR beta CDR3 regions. HTBI primers were used for first-round RT-PCR of the TCR CDR3. Via MiXCR, TCRdb re-called the multiplex PCR reads, giving one row per CDR3 protein. Here the sample spans 300,000 to 400,000 distinct CDR3 sequences, approximately 15% being singletons. Study results and caveats: With a median lead of approximately six months before onset, the model predicted ophthalmopathy.

The clonotype originates from a woman aged 55 to 70 with Graves' hyperthyroidism. Sequences were obtained from blood. This chain uses TRBV5-1 with TRBJ2-1; 7 bases fit TRBD1. The CDR3 coding sequence is TGCGCCAGCAGCTTGGAAAGGGGGCTCAGTGAGCAGTTCTTC. It translates to CASSLERGLSEQFF. The complete variable domain, with remaining parts taken from reference TRBV5-1 and TRBJ2-1, reads KAGVTQTPRYLIKTRGQQVTLSCSPISGHRSVSWYQQTPGQGLQFLFEYFSETQRNKGNFPGRFSGRQFSNSRSEMNVSTLELGDSALYLCASSLERGLSEQFFGPGTRLTVL.